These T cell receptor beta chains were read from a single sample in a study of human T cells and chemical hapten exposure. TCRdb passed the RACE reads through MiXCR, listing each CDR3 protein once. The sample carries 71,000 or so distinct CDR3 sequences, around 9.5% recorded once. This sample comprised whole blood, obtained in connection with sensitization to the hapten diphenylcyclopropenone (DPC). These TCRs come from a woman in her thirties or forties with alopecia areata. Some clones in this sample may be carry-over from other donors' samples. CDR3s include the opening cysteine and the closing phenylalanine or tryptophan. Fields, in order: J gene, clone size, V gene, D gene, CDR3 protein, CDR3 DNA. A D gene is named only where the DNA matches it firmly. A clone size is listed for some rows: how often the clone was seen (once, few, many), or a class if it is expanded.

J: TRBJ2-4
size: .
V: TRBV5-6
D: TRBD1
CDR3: CASSLVADTGGINIQYF
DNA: TGTGCCAGCAGCTTGGTCGCGGACACAGGGGGCATAAACATTCAGTACTTC

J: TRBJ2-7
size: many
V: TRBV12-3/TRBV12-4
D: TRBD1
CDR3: CASSNRDRDSYEQYF
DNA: TGTGCCAGCAGCAACCGGGACAGAGACTCCTACGAGCAGTACTTC

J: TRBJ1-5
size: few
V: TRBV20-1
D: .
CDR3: CSARGWMYNQPQHF
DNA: TGCAGTGCTAGAGGGTGGATGTACAATCAGCCCCAGCATTTT

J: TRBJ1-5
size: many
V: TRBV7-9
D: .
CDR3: CASSLDRSFDSGPQHF
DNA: TGTGCCAGCAGCTTAGACCGCTCCTTTGACAGTGGGCCCCAGCATTTT

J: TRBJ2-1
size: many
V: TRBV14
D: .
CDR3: CASSQEPQGAQNEQFF
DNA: TGTGCCAGCAGCCAAGAACCGCAAGGGGCCCAAAATGAGCAGTTCTTC

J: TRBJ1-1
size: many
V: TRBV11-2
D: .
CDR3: CASSWLTVKGTEAFF
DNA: TGTGCCAGCAGCTGGCTAACGGTGAAGGGCACTGAAGCTTTCTTT

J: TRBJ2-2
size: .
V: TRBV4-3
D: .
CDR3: CASSHLTGTGELFF
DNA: TGCGCCAGCAGCCATCTCACCGGGACCGGGGAGCTGTTTTTT

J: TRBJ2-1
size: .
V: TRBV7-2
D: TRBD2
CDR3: CASRASGVIGNEQFF
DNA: TGTGCCAGCCGAGCTAGCGGGGTGATTGGGAATGAGCAGTTCTTC

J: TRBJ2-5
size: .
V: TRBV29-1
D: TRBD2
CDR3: CSVEDGLAGGLYQETQYF
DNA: TGCAGCGTTGAAGACGGGCTAGCGGGGGGATTGTACCAAGAGACCCAGTACTTC

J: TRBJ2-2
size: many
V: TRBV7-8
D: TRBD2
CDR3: CASNPQRGMNTGELFF
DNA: TGTGCCAGCAACCCACAGCGGGGGATGAACACCGGGGAGCTGTTTTTT

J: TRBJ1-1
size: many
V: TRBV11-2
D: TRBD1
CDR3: CASSPRTGQGPEAFF
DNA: TGTGCCAGCAGCCCCCGAACAGGACAGGGGCCTGAAGCTTTCTTT

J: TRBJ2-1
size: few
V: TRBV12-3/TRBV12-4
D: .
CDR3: CASSFTGQPYNEQFF
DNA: TGTGCCAGCAGTTTTACCGGACAGCCTTACAATGAGCAGTTCTTC

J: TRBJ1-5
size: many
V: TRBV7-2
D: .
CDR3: CASSLVSYQPQHF
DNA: TGTGCCAGCAGCTTGGTTTCATATCAGCCCCAGCATTTT

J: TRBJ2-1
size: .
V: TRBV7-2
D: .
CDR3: CASSLEGEWNEQFF
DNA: TGTGCCAGCAGCTTAGAAGGGGAATGGAATGAGCAGTTCTTC

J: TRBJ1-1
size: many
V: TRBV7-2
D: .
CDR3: CASSTPGPHTEAFF
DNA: TGTGCCAGCAGCACGCCGGGTCCGCACACTGAAGCTTTCTTT

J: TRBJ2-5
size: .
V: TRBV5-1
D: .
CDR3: CASRVQGYQETQYF
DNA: TGCGCCAGCAGAGTCCAGGGATACCAAGAGACCCAGTACTTC

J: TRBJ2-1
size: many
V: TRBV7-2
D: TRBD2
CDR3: CASSLPTGGSRNEQFF
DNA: TGTGCCAGCAGCTTACCAACGGGGGGGTCCCGCAATGAGCAGTTCTTC

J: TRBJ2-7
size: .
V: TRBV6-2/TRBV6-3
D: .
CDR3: CASSYDSLSSYEQYF
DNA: TGTGCCAGCAGTTACGACAGTCTGAGCTCCTACGAGCAGTACTTC

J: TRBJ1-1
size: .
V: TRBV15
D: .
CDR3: CATSSMTGTEAFF
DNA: TGTGCCACCAGCTCGATGACCGGGACTGAAGCTTTCTTT

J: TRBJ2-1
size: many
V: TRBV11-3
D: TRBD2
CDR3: CASSLDQGGTSKFNEQFF
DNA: TGTGCCAGCAGCTTAGACCAAGGTGGGACTAGTAAATTCAATGAGCAGTTCTTC

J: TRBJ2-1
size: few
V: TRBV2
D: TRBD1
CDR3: CASSSDRGSEQFF
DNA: TGTGCCAGCAGCAGCGACAGGGGATCTGAGCAGTTCTTC

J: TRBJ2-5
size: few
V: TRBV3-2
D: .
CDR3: CASSQGWQGNETQYF
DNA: TGTGCCAGCAGCCAAGGTTGGCAGGGTAACGAGACCCAGTACTTC

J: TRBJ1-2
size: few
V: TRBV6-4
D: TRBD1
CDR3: CASSPTPTGDYGYTF
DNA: TGTGCCAGCAGTCCCACCCCGACAGGGGACTATGGCTACACCTTC

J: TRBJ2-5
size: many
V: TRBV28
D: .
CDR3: CASSSHRDSSGETQYF
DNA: TGTGCCAGCAGTTCCCATCGGGACTCTTCGGGGGAGACCCAGTACTTC

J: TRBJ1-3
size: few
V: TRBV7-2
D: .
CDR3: CASSPFLANSYSGNTIYF
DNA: TGTGCCAGCAGCCCCTTCCTCGCAAACAGTTACTCTGGAAACACCATATATTTT

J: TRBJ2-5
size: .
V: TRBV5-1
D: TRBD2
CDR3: CASSQGTSGYQETQYF
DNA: TGCGCCAGCAGCCAGGGGACTAGCGGTTACCAAGAGACCCAGTACTTC

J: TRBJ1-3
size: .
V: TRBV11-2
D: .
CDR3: CASSVNPRPDTIYF
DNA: TGTGCCAGCAGCGTCAATCCTAGACCTGACACCATATATTTT

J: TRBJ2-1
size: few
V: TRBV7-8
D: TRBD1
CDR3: CASSDRVRTYNEQFF
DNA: TGTGCCAGCAGCGACAGGGTCCGCACCTACAATGAGCAGTTCTTC

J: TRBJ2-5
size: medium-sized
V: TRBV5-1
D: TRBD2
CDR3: CASSYGVSVAGGRVETQYF
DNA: TGCGCCAGCAGCTATGGCGTTTCCGTAGCGGGGGGCCGGGTGGAGACCCAGTACTTC

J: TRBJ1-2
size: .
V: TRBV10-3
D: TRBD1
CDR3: CAISGRGQGDYGYTF
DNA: TGTGCCATCAGTGGTAGGGGGCAGGGAGACTATGGCTACACCTTC

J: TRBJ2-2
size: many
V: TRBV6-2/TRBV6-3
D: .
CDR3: CASSYSAPTEYTGELFF
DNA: TGTGCCAGCAGTTACTCAGCGCCTACTGAGTACACCGGGGAGCTGTTTTTT

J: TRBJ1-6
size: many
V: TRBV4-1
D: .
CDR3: CASSQPKRGKGSPLHF
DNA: TGCGCCAGCAGCCAACCCAAAAGGGGGAAGGGTTCACCCCTCCACTTT

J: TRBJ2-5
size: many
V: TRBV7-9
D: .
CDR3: CASSLEFETQYF
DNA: TGTGCCAGCAGCTTAGAGTTTGAGACCCAGTACTTC

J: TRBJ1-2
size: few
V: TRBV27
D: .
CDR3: CASSSTGTANYGYTF
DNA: TGTGCCAGCAGTTCAACAGGGACGGCTAACTATGGCTACACCTTC

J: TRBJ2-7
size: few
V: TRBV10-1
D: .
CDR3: CASSLDPPEVEQYF
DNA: TGCGCCAGCAGCCTAGACCCGCCGGAGGTCGAGCAGTACTTC

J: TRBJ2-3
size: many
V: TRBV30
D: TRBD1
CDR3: CASSGNRGSTDTQYF
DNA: TGTGCCTCCTCGGGAAACAGGGGGTCGACAGATACGCAGTATTTT

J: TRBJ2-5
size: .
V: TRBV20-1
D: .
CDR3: CSASGREETQYF
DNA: TGCAGTGCTAGTGGCAGAGAAGAGACCCAGTACTTC

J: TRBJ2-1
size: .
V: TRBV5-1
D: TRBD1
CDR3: CASSLEQGTNNEQFF
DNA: TGCGCCAGCAGCTTGGAACAGGGGACCAACAATGAGCAGTTCTTC

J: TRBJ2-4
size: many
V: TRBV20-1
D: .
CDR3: CSARGGEQYQNIQYF
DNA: TGCAGTGCTAGGGGGGGCGAACAATACCAAAACATTCAGTACTTC

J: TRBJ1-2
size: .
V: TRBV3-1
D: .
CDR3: CASSQDQGTYGYTF
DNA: TGTGCCAGCAGCCAAGATCAGGGGACCTATGGCTACACCTTC

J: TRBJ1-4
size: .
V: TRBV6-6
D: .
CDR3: CASGVEGTEKLFF
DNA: TGTGCCAGCGGTGTAGAAGGGACTGAAAAACTGTTTTTT